This T cell receptor (beta chain) was obtained from a study of response to subunit inactivated influenza vaccine. Findings of the study overall: Authors suggested seasonal influenza vaccinations each recruit few new T cells.

TCRdb reprocessed the RT-PCR reads via MiXCR and lists one record per CDR3 protein. Of about 540,000 distinct CDR3 sequences listed, about 14% are singletons. J gave up 9 bases and V 0 bases, and 5 bases lay outside the gene matches. CDR3 size: 13 residues. Germline CDR1 reads GTSNPN; CDR2 reads SVGIG (reference sequence). Of note for this clonotype: Its antigen is unknown.

The origin of this receptor is a man in his forties or fifties who received an inactivated influenza vaccine. V is TRBV30 and J is TRBJ1-1, with 9 bases lining up with TRBD1. This material consisted of PBMCs from blood, taken roughly 12 days after vaccination. The DNA of the CDR3 is TGTGCCTGGAGTGTACTACAGGGGGCACAAGCTTTCTTT. This translates into CAWSVLQGAQAFF.